This T cell receptor (beta chain) is from a study of early T cells in non-severe SARS-CoV-2 infection. Study summary: Alpha and beta chains were unpaired, from unsorted whole-blood bulk RNA.

Findings of the study overall: The VDJdb matching leaned toward anti-spike CD8 responses and overlooked private and CD4 specificities.

This CDR3 contains 19 residues. Unique molecular identifiers were attached to individual cDNA molecules. TCRdb used MiXCR to reprocess the 5' RACE reads, holding one entry per CDR3 protein. The sample shows around 30,000 distinct CDR3 sequences, 5% to 7% of them seen only once. This clonotype was counted many times. Its antigen is unknown. The TCR was taken from an adult who was a healthcare worker with PCR-confirmed SARS-CoV-2 infection or an uninfected control (not recorded which). The chain recombines TRBV21-1 with TRBJ1-5; the table's D call TRBD1 went unverified against the DNA. TRBV21-1 is a known pseudogene. Sequencing was carried out using whole blood. The CDR3 DNA is TGTGCCAGCAGCACAAGGGGGAGTCTGAGGTTTTATAGCAATCAGCCCCAGCATTTT. As protein: CASSTRGSLRFYSNQPQHF.